Listed here is a single T cell receptor (beta chain). What it recognizes is unknown. V lost 2 bases to trimming and J lost 3 bases; unmatched junction nucleotides: 6. The CDR3 contains 15 residues. Germline assignment: CDR1 SGHVS and CDR2 FQNEAQ. Every single participant having HIV got treatment inside the United States. This specimen comes from a study of long-term antiretroviral therapy in people with HIV. Study-level results: Narrower CDR3 length ranges marked HIV repertoires relative to controls. Repertoire dominance by clones expanded before ART was seen at all time points.

The assay, immunoSEQ v3.0, was run at survey level. The repertoire was sequenced with immunoSEQ multiplex PCR; TCRdb's copy has only in-frame clones and lacks some. The repertoire holds 20,000 to 30,000 clones, with about 83% as singletons. V and J are TRBV7-8 and TRBJ2-7, with 8 bases lining up with TRBD1. The clonotype comes from a man between 18 and 35 years old with HIV. The starting material was unsorted PBMCs, obtained 3 years after starting antiretroviral therapy. CDR3 nucleotides: TGTGCCAGCAGCTTAATTGAGGGACAGGACTACGAGCAGTACTTC. Encoded protein: CASSLIEGQDYEQYF.